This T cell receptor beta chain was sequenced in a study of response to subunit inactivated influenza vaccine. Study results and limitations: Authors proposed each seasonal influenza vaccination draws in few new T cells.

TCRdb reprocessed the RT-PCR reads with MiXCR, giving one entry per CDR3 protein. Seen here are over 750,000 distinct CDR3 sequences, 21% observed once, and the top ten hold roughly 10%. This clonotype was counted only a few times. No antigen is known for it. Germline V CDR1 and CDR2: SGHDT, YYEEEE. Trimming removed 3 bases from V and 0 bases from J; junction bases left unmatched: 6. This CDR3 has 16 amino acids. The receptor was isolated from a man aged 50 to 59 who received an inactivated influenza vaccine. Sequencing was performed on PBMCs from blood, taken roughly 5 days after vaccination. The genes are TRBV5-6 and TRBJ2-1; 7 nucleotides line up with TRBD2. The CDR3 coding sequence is TGTGCCAGCAGCTCATTAGCGGGTCCCTCCTACAATGAGCAGTTCTTC. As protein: CASSSLAGPSYNEQFF.